One sample yielded the 24 T cell receptor beta chains listed below, sequenced in a study of OX40 agonist ivuxolimab in advanced cancers. Sequencing was performed with immunoSEQ multiplex PCR; in TCRdb, only in-frame clones are kept and a portion is missing. The profile shows about 54,000 clones, approximately 90% of them singletons. This specimen consisted of CD4+ or CD8+ T cells sorted from blood, obtained in a trial of the OX40 agonist ivuxolimab. These receptors all come from an adult with an advanced solid tumor such as melanoma, head and neck, liver or kidney cancer.

The genes are TRBV4-1 and TRBJ1-1, with unresolved D. This CDR3 is built from 16 residues. V was pared by 5 bases and J by 2 bases, with 18 bases between. Germline CDR1 reads MGHRA; CDR2 reads YSYEKL. CDR3 sequence (DNA): TGCGCCAGCAGCAAAGGATGGGCCGCCGGTAACACTGAAGCTTTCTTT. Translated, it gives CASSKGWAAGNTEAFF.

V gene TRBV2 combines with J gene TRBJ1-5, with D possibly TRBD1 on 6 matching bases. Germline V lookup: CDR1 SNHLY, CDR2 FYNNEI. V dropped 4 bases and J dropped 7 bases, with 14 bases sitting between them. The CDR3 spans 14 residues. The CDR3 nucleotides are TGTGCCAGCAGTGCCCGAAGGGGACAACAGCCCCAGCATTTT. Translated, it gives CASSARRGQQPQHF.

This clone was detected only once. This rearrangement joins TRBV5-1 to TRBJ1-1; D might be TRBD1 (6 bases). The germline gives CDR1 SGHRS, CDR2 YFSETQ. V was pared by 4 bases and J by 5 bases, with 15 bases between. CDR3 length equals 14 residues. The CDR3 region is CASSTRGLQTEAFF. CDR3 coding DNA: TGCGCCAGCAGCACAAGGGGGTTGCAGACTGAAGCTTTCTTT. Looking up the rest from reference TRBV5-1 and TRBJ1-1 gives the full variable domain: KAGVTQTPRYLIKTRGQQVTLSCSPISGHRSVSWYQQTPGQGLQFLFEYFSETQRNKGNFPGRFSGRQFSNSRSEMNVSTLELGDSALYLCASSTRGLQTEAFFGQGTRLTVV.

The chain carries TRBV7-9 and TRBJ1-2; 7 bases line up with TRBD1. V was clipped by 6 bases and J by 4 bases; unmatched bases: 8. Looked up from germline, CDR1 is SEHNR and CDR2 is FQNEAQ (reference sequence). This CDR3 region has 14 residues. The CDR3 DNA is TGTGCCAGCAGGAGGCCCGGGGACAGCTATGGCTACACCTTC. As protein: CASRRPGDSYGYTF.

The rearrangement joins TRBV13 to TRBJ1-2; D remains unclear. V was shortened by 3 bases and J by 6 bases, with 11 bases between the two germline ends. The CDR3 is 13 amino acids. Germline V gives CDR1 PRHDT, CDR2 FYEKMQ (reference sequence). CDR3: CASSFRGSHGYTF. For the CDR3, the DNA is TGTGCCAGCAGCTTCCGGGGATCCCATGGCTACACCTTC.

This sequence joins TRBV4-1 and TRBJ2-3; TRBD1 matches at 7 bases. After removal of 5 bases from V and 6 bases from J, the junction contained 2 bases not matched to a gene. Germline CDR1 and CDR2: MGHRA and YSYEKL. CDR3 length: 12 amino acids. The CDR3 is CASSSTGDTQYF. CDR3 bases: TGCGCCAGCAGCTCGACAGGGGATACGCAGTATTTT.

The table lists this clone with a count of one. The chain combines TRBV7-9 with TRBJ1-2; D is uncertain. Trimming left V 3 bases short and J 6 bases short, with 11 bases between. CDR3 length: 13 amino acids. The germline gives CDR1 SEHNR, CDR2 FQNEAQ (reference sequence). The CDR3 coding sequence is TGTGCCAGCAGCTTGTTGGGGTGGGATGGCTACACCTTC. This sequence encodes CASSLLGWDGYTF.

The CDR3 DNA is TGTGCCATCAGTGAGTCGGGGATCCGGGATCAGCCCCAGCATTTT. Amino acids: CAISESGIRDQPQHF. This chain joins TRBV10-3 and TRBJ1-5, with D uncertain. V was pared by 0 bases and J by 5 bases, with 11 bases between. CDR3 length equals 15 residues. Per the germline V gene, CDR1 is ENHRY and CDR2 is SYGVKD.

V and J are TRBV6-5 and TRBJ2-2; D not resolved. CDR3 length equals 14 residues. Germline assignment: CDR1 MNHEY and CDR2 SVGAGI. Trimming took off 0 bases at V and 7 bases at J, with 9 bases between the two ends. The CDR3 protein is CASSYSTRIGELFF. The DNA for the CDR3 is TGTGCCAGCAGTTACTCGACCCGGATCGGGGAGCTGTTTTTT.

This chain links TRBV15 with TRBJ1-5, with D unresolved. The CDR3 totals 15 residues. The V end lost 2 bases, the J end lost 5 bases, and 13 bases lay between the germline ends. CDR1 LNHNV and CDR2 YYDKDF come from the germline V gene (reference sequence). CDR3 protein: CATSRRHHQDQPQHF. DNA for the CDR3: TGTGCCACCAGCAGACGACACCATCAGGATCAGCCCCAGCATTTT.

This rearrangement joins TRBV18 to TRBJ2-5; 8 bases align to TRBD2. The CDR3 totals 14 residues. CDR1 and CDR2 from the germline V gene are KGHSH and LQKENI. The V segment lost 2 bases and the J segment 1 base; nucleotides outside the gene matches: 0. CDR3: CASSPGTSQETQYF. The CDR3 DNA is TGTGCCAGCTCACCAGGGACTAGCCAAGAGACCCAGTACTTC.

J is TRBJ2-7 and V is TRBV7-9; D is unresolved. Germline CDR1 reads SEHNR; CDR2 reads FQNEAQ (reference sequence). The germline V and J ends were trimmed by 4 bases and 0 bases, with 10 bases remaining between them. This CDR3 is built from 14 residues. The CDR3 sequence is CASSYTEISYEQYF. The DNA for the CDR3 is TGTGCCAGCAGCTATACTGAGATCTCCTACGAGCAGTACTTC.

This clone appeared once. V gene TRBV6-6 combines with J gene TRBJ2-5; D not certain. With the DNA end fitting TRBJ2-7 better, the J assignment may be wrong. CDR1 is MNHNY, CDR2 SVGAGI, per germline (reference sequence). The CDR3 loop spans 12 amino acids. CDR3 in amino acids: CASTSRASEQYF. DNA for the CDR3: TGTGCCAGCACTTCCCGGGCCTCCGAGCAGTACTTC.

The chain joins TRBV7-3 to TRBJ2-2; possible D gene TRBD1, 5 bases. CDR1 is SGHTA and CDR2 is FQGTGA in the germline V gene. This CDR3 has 13 residues. V was cut by 8 bases and J by 2 bases, with 9 bases left in between. Here the CDR3 reads CASSTGNTGELFF. The CDR3, as DNA: TGTGCCAGCTCAACAGGCAACACCGGGGAGCTGTTTTTT.

V is TRBV4-1 and J is TRBJ2-7; D not certain. CDR3 length equals 13 residues. CDR1 MGHRA and CDR2 YSYEKL come from the germline V gene. The V end lost 4 bases, the J end lost 4 bases, and 11 bases lay between the germline ends. In nucleotides, the CDR3 is TGCGCCAGCAGCCTCCGTGAGAGGTACGAGCAGTACTTC. It encodes CASSLRERYEQYF.

J is TRBJ2-1 and V is TRBV6-5; 8 bases fit TRBD1. The V segment lost 0 bases and the J segment 10 bases; nucleotides outside the gene matches: 8. The CDR3 runs to 15 residues. Per germline, CDR1 MNHEY and CDR2 SVGAGI. The CDR3 here is CASSYSQTGGQEQFF. In DNA form, the CDR3 reads TGTGCCAGCAGTTACTCACAAACAGGGGGGCAAGAGCAGTTCTTC.

The chain couples TRBV28 to TRBJ2-7; the D gene could be TRBD1 or TRBD2 (5 bases each). V was clipped by 4 bases and J by 0 bases, with 13 bases between them. The CDR3 has 15 amino acids. Germline lookup yields CDR1 MDHEN and CDR2 SYDVKM. The CDR3 DNA sequence: TGTGCCAGCAGTTCCGAGAGGGGCGGCTCCTACGAGCAGTACTTC. It specifies CASSSERGGSYEQYF. Supplemented by reference TRBV28 and TRBJ2-7, the full variable domain reads DVKVTQSSRYLVKRTGEKVFLECVQDMDHENMFWYRQDPGLGLRLIYFSYDVKMKEKGDIPEGYSVSREKKERFSLILESASTNQTSMYLCASSSERGGSYEQYFGPGTRLTVT.

The chain combines TRBV5-1 with TRBJ2-3; D possibly uses TRBD1 or TRBD2 (6 bases each). Germline lookup yields CDR1 SGHRS and CDR2 YFSETQ. Trimming cost V 3 bases and J 3 bases, with 14 bases left between them. The length of the CDR3 is 15 residues. The chain's CDR3 is CASSSHREVTDTQYF. The CDR3, as DNA: TGCGCCAGCAGCTCACACAGGGAGGTTACAGATACGCAGTATTTT.

This clone came up once. The chain joins TRBV4-2 to TRBJ2-7, with 9 bases identical to TRBD2. Looked up from germline, CDR1 is LGHNA and CDR2 is YNFKEQ. V dropped 5 bases and J dropped 6; count of bases not matched to a gene: 11. The CDR3 has 15 residues. CDR3 in amino acids: CASSLIAGVFGEQYF. DNA for the CDR3: TGTGCCAGCAGCTTGATAGCGGGAGTTTTTGGCGAGCAGTACTTC.

The chain has TRBV6-6 and TRBJ2-4; TRBD1 matches at 7 bases. With V trimmed by 6 bases and J by 5 bases, 7 bases remained unmatched. Germline V gene lookup returns CDR1 MNHNY and CDR2 SVGAGI (reference sequence). This CDR3 contains 14 residues. CDR3 DNA: TGTGCCAGCAGCTTCGGGACAGTGGAAAACATTCAGTACTTC. Translation: CASSFGTVENIQYF.

This clone was counted only a few times. CDR3 sequence: CASRSYETQYF. The CDR3 DNA sequence: TGTGCCAGCAGGTCCTATGAGACCCAGTACTTC. This sequence joins TRBV2 and TRBJ2-5; no clear D gene. The V end was cut by 6 bases, the J end by 5 bases, with 7 bases between. This CDR3 contains 11 residues. In germline, CDR1 is SNHLY, CDR2 FYNNEI. Drawing the rest from reference TRBV2 and TRBJ2-5, the complete variable domain is EPEVTQTPSHQVTQMGQEVILRCVPISNHLYFYWYRQILGQKVEFLVSFYNNEISEKSEIFDDQFSVERPDGSNFTLKIRSTKLEDSAMYFCASRSYETQYFGPGTRLLVL.

The V gene is TRBV2, the J gene TRBJ1-6, with 11 bases identical to TRBD1. Per the germline V gene, CDR1 is SNHLY and CDR2 is FYNNEI. The V segment lost 6 bases and the J segment 7 bases; nucleotides outside the gene matches: 8. The CDR3 sequence is 16 residues long. This CDR3 reads CASRGGQGAGNSPLHF. The CDR3 bases are TGTGCCAGCAGAGGCGGACAGGGGGCAGGGAATTCACCCCTCCACTTT.

The gene calls are TRBV15 and TRBJ1-1, with D possibly being TRBD1 (5 bases). Germline V gene data show CDR1 as LNHNV and CDR2 as YYDKDF (reference sequence). Trimming stripped 3 bases from V and 1 base from J, with 6 bases between. The CDR3 length is 13 residues. This chain's CDR3 is CATSSQGNTEAFF. The CDR3 bases are TGTGCCACCAGCAGTCAGGGGAACACTGAAGCTTTCTTT.

V gene TRBV18 combines with J gene TRBJ2-3, with 7 bases that match TRBD1. This CDR3 region has 15 residues. Germline V lookup: CDR1 KGHSH, CDR2 LQKENI. Unmatched junction bases numbered 7, after V lost 4 bases and J lost 3 bases. The CDR3 is CASSRQGQITDTQYF. CDR3 nucleotide sequence: TGTGCCAGCTCACGCCAGGGACAGATAACAGATACGCAGTATTTT.